This is a list of T cell receptor beta chains from one sample in a study of radiation and T cells in renal cell carcinoma. Sequencing used immunoSEQ multiplex PCR; TCRdb keeps in-frame clones, though not all of them. The sample includes 140,000 or so clones, nearly 90% of them seen just once. The sequencing here drew on blood, taken from a patient whose treatment included radiotherapy and nephrectomy. These receptors came from a woman aged 50 to 60 with renal cell carcinoma. Both conserved end residues are part of each CDR3.

J	length	V	CDR3
TRBJ2-7	14	TRBV5-1	CASSFTSDSYEQYF
TRBJ1-1	16	TRBV6-4	CASTGDYGQHPPEAFF
TRBJ2-1	16	TRBV2	CASSPLTGSHLNEQFF
TRBJ1-4	17	TRBV18	CASSPGGRSLINEKLFF
TRBJ1-1	14	TRBV19	CASSIERGHTEAFF
TRBJ1-6	14	TRBV7-3	CASSLRNERSPLHF
TRBJ1-6	14	TRBV10-3	CAIRDSSYNSPLHF
TRBJ2-7	17	TRBV18	CASSPHAPGHPSGEQYF
TRBJ1-2	13	TRBV2	CASSNGGYYGYTF
TRBJ1-1	16	TRBV6-1	CASSEKAWQGGTEAFF
TRBJ1-3	15	TRBV19	CASSATGDLGNTIYF
TRBJ1-1	13	TRBV6-5	CASSYSGGLEAFF
TRBJ1-2	14	TRBV6-5	CASSPRDSQDGYTF
TRBJ1-5	11	TRBV7-8	CASSAAQPQHF
TRBJ1-2	14	TRBV7-8	CASSLAGQGFGYTF